These T cell receptor beta chains were read from a single sample in a study of T cell responses to AZD1222 COVID-19 vaccine. Sequencing used immunoSEQ multiplex PCR; TCRdb keeps in-frame clones, though not all of them. Of about 160,000 clones detected, 90% to 95% appear once; the ten largest clones hold roughly 4.3%. The starting material was peripheral blood, obtained on day 0 of MenACWY control vaccination. All receptors come from an adult in good health. Each CDR3 is given with its conserved first and last residue. D genes are given only for firm matches. The listing skips clone size in some rows; elsewhere it reads once, few, many or a size class.

len: 14; abundance: NA; v_gene: TRBV30; d_gene: NA; j_gene: TRBJ1-5; CDR3nt: TGTGCCTGGAGCCAAGAGAATAGCAATCAGCCCCAGCATTTT; CDR3aa: CAWSQENSNQPQHF
len: 14; abundance: NA; v_gene: TRBV7-8; d_gene: NA; j_gene: TRBJ2-7; CDR3nt: TGTGCCAGCAGCTTAGTTCGAGGAGGCTACGAGCAGTACTTC; CDR3aa: CASSLVRGGYEQYF
len: 16; abundance: NA; v_gene: TRBV7-3; d_gene: NA; j_gene: TRBJ2-3; CDR3nt: TGTGCCAGCAGCCAACAGACGGCAACAAGCACAGATACGCAGTATTTT; CDR3aa: CASSQQTATSTDTQYF
len: 15; abundance: NA; v_gene: TRBV5-1; d_gene: NA; j_gene: TRBJ1-4; CDR3nt: TGCGCCAGCAGCTTCACAGCCGCAACTAATGAAAAACTGTTTTTT; CDR3aa: CASSFTAATNEKLFF
len: 15; abundance: NA; v_gene: TRBV7-9; d_gene: NA; j_gene: TRBJ2-5; CDR3nt: TGTGCCAGCAGCCCGCGCGAGGGAGGAAGGGAGACCCAGTACTTC; CDR3aa: CASSPREGGRETQYF
len: 15; abundance: NA; v_gene: TRBV7-8; d_gene: TRBD2; j_gene: TRBJ2-1; CDR3nt: TGTGCCAGCAGCTCGCTAGCGGGAGCCGTGAATGAGCAGTTCTTC; CDR3aa: CASSSLAGAVNEQFF
len: 15; abundance: NA; v_gene: TRBV19; d_gene: NA; j_gene: TRBJ2-1; CDR3nt: TGTGCCAGTGGGGCGATTGAAGGGGGGTGGAATGAGCAGTTCTTC; CDR3aa: CASGAIEGGWNEQFF
len: 13; abundance: NA; v_gene: TRBV19; d_gene: NA; j_gene: TRBJ1-3; CDR3nt: TGTGCCAGTAGTACAGGGCCTGGAAACACCATATATTTT; CDR3aa: CASSTGPGNTIYF
len: 14; abundance: once; v_gene: TRBV10-3; d_gene: NA; j_gene: TRBJ2-7; CDR3nt: TGTGCCATCAGTGGAACGGGACGATCCTACGAGCAGTACTTC; CDR3aa: CAISGTGRSYEQYF
len: 13; abundance: NA; v_gene: TRBV27; d_gene: NA; j_gene: TRBJ1-2; CDR3nt: TGTGCCAGCAGTTTATCCAGGGTTGGTGGCTACACCTTC; CDR3aa: CASSLSRVGGYTF
len: 12; abundance: NA; v_gene: TRBV27; d_gene: NA; j_gene: TRBJ1-6; CDR3nt: TGTGCCAGCAGTTTTCAAAATTCACCCCTCCACTTT; CDR3aa: CASSFQNSPLHF
len: 13; abundance: NA; v_gene: TRBV9; d_gene: NA; j_gene: TRBJ1-1; CDR3nt: TGTGCCAGCAACCCGGAGGGGATCACTGAAGCTTTCTTT; CDR3aa: CASNPEGITEAFF
len: 15; abundance: NA; v_gene: TRBV7-2; d_gene: NA; j_gene: TRBJ2-7; CDR3nt: TGTGCCAGCAGCTTAGCTACAGGGATGGCACGCGAGCAGTACTTC; CDR3aa: CASSLATGMAREQYF
len: 16; abundance: NA; v_gene: TRBV3-1/TRBV3-2; d_gene: TRBD2; j_gene: TRBJ2-1; CDR3nt: TGTGCCAGCAGCCAATCCGGGACTAGCGGGGACAATGAGCAGTTCTTC; CDR3aa: CASSQSGTSGDNEQFF
len: 14; abundance: NA; v_gene: TRBV10-1; d_gene: NA; j_gene: TRBJ2-4; CDR3nt: TGCGCCAGCAGTCAGGCTGAGGCCAAAAACATTCAGTACTTC; CDR3aa: CASSQAEAKNIQYF
len: 12; abundance: NA; v_gene: TRBV28; d_gene: NA; j_gene: TRBJ2-2; CDR3nt: TGTGCCACGGGACTCCTATCCGGGGAGCTGTTTTTT; CDR3aa: CATGLLSGELFF
len: 11; abundance: once; v_gene: TRBV30; d_gene: NA; j_gene: TRBJ2-7; CDR3nt: TGTGCCTGGAGACAATCCTACGAGCAGTACTTC; CDR3aa: CAWRQSYEQYF
len: 14; abundance: NA; v_gene: TRBV9; d_gene: TRBD1; j_gene: TRBJ1-2; CDR3nt: TGTGCCAGCAGCCCATGGGACAGGGGCTATGGCTACACCTTC; CDR3aa: CASSPWDRGYGYTF
len: 14; abundance: once; v_gene: TRBV6-2/TRBV6-3; d_gene: NA; j_gene: TRBJ2-2; CDR3nt: TGTGCCAGCAGTTACAGTCCGAACACCGGGGAGCTGTTTTTT; CDR3aa: CASSYSPNTGELFF
len: 14; abundance: NA; v_gene: TRBV18; d_gene: TRBD1; j_gene: TRBJ1-1; CDR3nt: TGTGCCAGCTCAACCGGGACAGGGACCACTGAAGCTTTCTTT; CDR3aa: CASSTGTGTTEAFF
len: 14; abundance: NA; v_gene: TRBV27; d_gene: NA; j_gene: TRBJ1-6; CDR3nt: TGTGCCAGCAGTTCGGCGACTGGAAATTCACCCCTCCACTTT; CDR3aa: CASSSATGNSPLHF
len: 14; abundance: NA; v_gene: TRBV3-1/TRBV3-2; d_gene: TRBD1; j_gene: TRBJ1-5; CDR3nt: TGTGCCAGCAGCCAGGGGACAGCGAATCAGCCCCAGCATTTT; CDR3aa: CASSQGTANQPQHF
len: 18; abundance: NA; v_gene: TRBV24-1; d_gene: NA; j_gene: TRBJ1-3; CDR3nt: TGTGCCACCAGTGATTCCCCCCAACAGGGAGGCTCTGGAAACACCATATATTTT; CDR3aa: CATSDSPQQGGSGNTIYF
len: 14; abundance: once; v_gene: TRBV4-3; d_gene: NA; j_gene: TRBJ1-1; CDR3nt: TGCGCCAGCAGCCAAGAATTAAGAGCCACTGAAGCTTTCTTT; CDR3aa: CASSQELRATEAFF
len: 11; abundance: NA; v_gene: TRBV12-3/TRBV12-4; d_gene: NA; j_gene: TRBJ1-2; CDR3nt: TGTGCCAGCAGTTTGTGGGGGAGCTACACCTTC; CDR3aa: CASSLWGSYTF
len: 10; abundance: NA; v_gene: TRBV28; d_gene: NA; j_gene: TRBJ2-7; CDR3nt: TGTGCCAGCGGTCTCGGCGAGCGGTACTTC; CDR3aa: CASGLGERYF
len: 13; abundance: NA; v_gene: TRBV29-1; d_gene: NA; j_gene: TRBJ2-3; CDR3nt: TGCAGCGTTGGAGCAACGGGGGCAGATACGCAGTATTTT; CDR3aa: CSVGATGADTQYF
len: 14; abundance: NA; v_gene: TRBV5-6; d_gene: NA; j_gene: TRBJ1-5; CDR3nt: TGTGCCAGCAGCTTTGGCAGGGCCGGTCAGCCCCAGCATTTT; CDR3aa: CASSFGRAGQPQHF